The rows below give T cell receptor beta chains drawn from one sample of a study of T-cell reconstitution after alpha-beta-depleted transplantation in children. TCRdb reanalysed the PCR reads using MiXCR and keeps one entry per CDR3 protein. The table includes around 700,000 distinct CDR3 sequences, around 13% detected once. Here the sequenced sample was PBMCs, taken before TCRalphabeta/CD19-depleted stem cell transplant. Receptors were obtained from a girl aged 2-10 years with congenital amegakaryocytic thrombocytopenia, due to receive a stem cell transplant. Each CDR3 is given with its conserved first and last residue. A D gene is named only where the DNA matches it firmly. A row's size may be missing; if present it is once, few, many or a size class.

abundance: .; d_gene: .; v_gene: TRBV29-1; j_gene: TRBJ2-1; CDR3aa: CSVGSSYLTSYEQFF; CDR3nt: TGCAGCGTTGGGTCCTCCTACTTAACGAGTTATGAGCAGTTCTTC
abundance: few; d_gene: .; v_gene: TRBV28; j_gene: TRBJ2-1; CDR3aa: CASSNLGARSYNEQFF; CDR3nt: TGTGCCAGCAGTAACCTGGGAGCCCGGAGCTACAATGAGCAGTTCTTC
abundance: few; d_gene: TRBD1; v_gene: TRBV5-1; j_gene: TRBJ2-5; CDR3aa: CASSYGQGKETQYF; CDR3nt: TGCGCCAGCAGCTATGGACAGGGGAAAGAGACCCAGTACTTC
abundance: .; d_gene: TRBD2; v_gene: TRBV29-1; j_gene: TRBJ2-3; CDR3aa: CSVEGSSGGTDTQYF; CDR3nt: TGCAGCGTTGAAGGTTCTAGCGGGGGCACAGATACGCAGTATTTT
abundance: few; d_gene: .; v_gene: TRBV20-1; j_gene: TRBJ2-3; CDR3aa: CSAIRAGLVGTDTQYF; CDR3nt: TGCAGTGCTATCAGAGCGGGTTTGGTTGGGACAGATACGCAGTATTTT
abundance: .; d_gene: TRBD2; v_gene: TRBV7-9; j_gene: TRBJ2-1; CDR3aa: CPSGGLAGVNEQFF; CDR3nt: TGTCCCAGCGGTGGACTAGCGGGAGTGAATGAGCAGTTCTTC
abundance: many; d_gene: TRBD1; v_gene: TRBV7-8; j_gene: TRBJ1-1; CDR3aa: CASSHAAGTGYTEAFF; CDR3nt: TGTGCCAGCAGCCACGCCGCCGGGACAGGGTATACTGAAGCTTTCTTT
abundance: .; d_gene: .; v_gene: TRBV7-9; j_gene: TRBJ2-7; CDR3aa: CASHEVSSYEQYF; CDR3nt: TGTGCGTCCCACGAGGTGTCCTCTTACGAGCAGTACTTC
abundance: many; d_gene: TRBD2; v_gene: TRBV30; j_gene: TRBJ2-2; CDR3aa: CAWTLGTSDSGELFF; CDR3nt: TGTGCCTGGACCCTGGGGACTAGCGATTCCGGGGAGCTGTTTTTT
abundance: many; d_gene: .; v_gene: TRBV6-2/TRBV6-3; j_gene: TRBJ2-1; CDR3aa: CASSYSEVRLRFFGQFF; CDR3nt: TGTGCCAGCAGTTACTCGGAGGTTAGGCTCCGCTTCTTCGGGCAGTTCTTC
abundance: many; d_gene: TRBD1; v_gene: TRBV20-1; j_gene: TRBJ1-5; CDR3aa: CSALKAGGSWSNQPQHF; CDR3nt: TGCAGTGCCCTCAAGGCAGGGGGCAGTTGGAGCAATCAGCCCCAGCATTTT
abundance: many; d_gene: .; v_gene: TRBV4-1; j_gene: TRBJ2-1; CDR3aa: CASSQVPRPGPTNEQFF; CDR3nt: TGCGCCAGCAGCCAAGTCCCAAGACCGGGACCGACGAATGAGCAGTTCTTC
abundance: .; d_gene: .; v_gene: TRBV12-3/TRBV12-4; j_gene: TRBJ2-2; CDR3aa: CASTRRNTGELFF; CDR3nt: TGTGCCAGCACTCGGCGGAACACCGGGGAGCTGTTTTTT
abundance: .; d_gene: TRBD2; v_gene: TRBV9; j_gene: TRBJ2-1; CDR3aa: CASSVGGGRDNEQFF; CDR3nt: TGTGCCAGCAGCGTAGGGGGAGGGAGGGACAATGAGCAGTTCTTC
abundance: .; d_gene: TRBD2; v_gene: TRBV7-8; j_gene: TRBJ2-1; CDR3aa: CASSLSSGRSGHEQFF; CDR3nt: TGTGCCAGCAGCTTATCTAGCGGGAGGTCTGGGCATGAGCAGTTCTTC
abundance: few; d_gene: TRBD1; v_gene: TRBV25-1; j_gene: TRBJ1-2; CDR3aa: CASISIDRAGRGENYGYTF; CDR3nt: TGTGCCAGCATTTCGATTGACAGGGCAGGGAGGGGAGAGAACTATGGCTACACCTTC
abundance: .; d_gene: .; v_gene: TRBV15; j_gene: TRBJ2-2; CDR3aa: CATSREGVGAGELFF; CDR3nt: TGTGCCACCAGCAGAGAGGGGGTGGGCGCCGGGGAGCTGTTTTTT
abundance: few; d_gene: TRBD2; v_gene: TRBV7-9; j_gene: TRBJ2-7; CDR3aa: CASTTMGLAPGEQYF; CDR3nt: TGTGCCAGCACCACTATGGGACTAGCACCGGGGGAGCAGTACTTC
abundance: many; d_gene: .; v_gene: TRBV29-1; j_gene: TRBJ1-5; CDR3aa: CSVLQPQHF; CDR3nt: TGCAGCGTCCTTCAACCCCAGCATTTT
abundance: few; d_gene: TRBD1; v_gene: TRBV20-1; j_gene: TRBJ2-7; CDR3aa: CSAQGGAYGEQYF; CDR3nt: TGCAGTGCACAGGGGGGCGCGTATGGGGAGCAGTACTTC
abundance: many; d_gene: TRBD2; v_gene: TRBV7-9; j_gene: TRBJ2-3; CDR3aa: CASSFLSGSTTDTQYF; CDR3nt: TGTGCCAGCAGCTTCCTTAGCGGGAGCACCACAGATACGCAGTATTTT
abundance: .; d_gene: .; v_gene: TRBV7-2; j_gene: TRBJ2-5; CDR3aa: CASSPFSSQETQYF; CDR3nt: TGTGCCAGCAGCCCCTTCAGCAGCCAAGAGACCCAGTACTTC
abundance: many; d_gene: TRBD2; v_gene: TRBV29-1; j_gene: TRBJ2-3; CDR3aa: CSVSGTIEDHTDTQYF; CDR3nt: TGCAGCGTCTCCGGGACTATCGAGGACCACACAGATACGCAGTATTTT
abundance: many; d_gene: .; v_gene: TRBV6-5; j_gene: TRBJ2-7; CDR3aa: CASSKDPAGYEQYF; CDR3nt: TGTGCCAGCAGCAAGGACCCAGCGGGCTACGAGCAGTACTTC
abundance: .; d_gene: TRBD1; v_gene: TRBV29-1; j_gene: TRBJ2-1; CDR3aa: CSVIHRGQGFDEQFF; CDR3nt: TGCAGCGTTATTCACAGGGGGCAGGGTTTCGATGAGCAGTTCTTC
abundance: few; d_gene: .; v_gene: TRBV12-3/TRBV12-4; j_gene: TRBJ1-3; CDR3aa: CASRYISGNTIYF; CDR3nt: TGTGCCAGCAGGTACATCTCTGGAAACACCATATATTTT
abundance: many; d_gene: .; v_gene: TRBV20-1; j_gene: TRBJ1-3; CDR3aa: CSARDLLGAGNTIYF; CDR3nt: TGCAGTGCTAGAGATCTTTTAGGGGCTGGAAACACCATATATTTT
abundance: few; d_gene: TRBD2; v_gene: TRBV11-2; j_gene: TRBJ2-7; CDR3aa: CASSRGGGLSYEQYF; CDR3nt: TGTGCCAGCAGCCGCGGCGGGGGGCTTTCCTACGAGCAGTACTTC
abundance: few; d_gene: .; v_gene: TRBV7-2; j_gene: TRBJ2-6; CDR3aa: CASSFLPDSSGANVLTF; CDR3nt: TGTGCCAGCAGCTTCCTACCCGACAGCTCTGGGGCCAACGTCCTGACTTTC
abundance: many; d_gene: .; v_gene: TRBV29-1; j_gene: TRBJ2-5; CDR3aa: CSVYTGETQYF; CDR3nt: TGCAGCGTTTACACCGGGGAGACCCAGTACTTC
abundance: few; d_gene: .; v_gene: TRBV6-5; j_gene: TRBJ1-1; CDR3aa: CASSSGAMNTEAFF; CDR3nt: TGTGCCAGCAGTTCCGGAGCTATGAACACTGAAGCTTTCTTT
abundance: few; d_gene: TRBD2; v_gene: TRBV7-8; j_gene: TRBJ2-2; CDR3aa: CASSWGLAGTGELFF; CDR3nt: TGTGCCAGCAGTTGGGGGCTAGCGGGGACCGGGGAGCTGTTTTTT
abundance: many; d_gene: TRBD1; v_gene: TRBV12-3/TRBV12-4; j_gene: TRBJ2-3; CDR3aa: CASSERRDRGPTDTQYF; CDR3nt: TGTGCCAGCAGTGAACGCCGGGACAGGGGGCCCACAGATACGCAGTATTTT
abundance: many; d_gene: .; v_gene: TRBV21-1; j_gene: TRBJ2-3; CDR3aa: CASSKAPRSTSTDTQYF; CDR3nt: TGTGCCAGCAGCAAAGCTCCCAGATCCACTTCCACAGATACGCAGTATTTT